The T cell receptor beta chain described here comes from a study of T cell responses to AZD1222 COVID-19 vaccine. Study-wide findings and caveats: Only five or six individuals given AZD1222 were seropositive at baseline. Only after the peak T cell response were repertoires sampled.

V was shortened by 5 bases and J by 8 bases, with 12 bases between the two germline ends. The CDR3 has 11 amino acids. Germline V gene lookup returns CDR1 DFQATT and CDR2 SNEGSKA (reference sequence). The method was immunoSEQ multiplex PCR; TCRdb's version includes in-frame clones alone and lacks a portion of them. The sample includes around 70,000 clones, 85% of them seen just once. On this clone itself: What it binds is not known.

J is TRBJ1-1 and V is TRBV20-1; D call uncertain. This sequence was found in an adult in good health. Sequencing was performed on peripheral blood, taken on day 0 of AZD1222 vaccination. CDR3 DNA: TGCAGTGCTGGGCGAGGGATGGAAGCTTTCTTT. This translates into CSAGRGMEAFF.